These 32 T cell receptor beta chains share one sample of origin, sequenced in a study of blood T cells in healthy people across ages. Sample-barcoded 5' priming and a J-beta primer mix drove a second PCR of about 6 to 11 cycles. TCRdb independently ran MiXCR on the 5' RACE reads; one entry per CDR3 protein. There are some 880,000 distinct CDR3 sequences in the sample; under 40% occur only once, and 13% lies in the top ten. Sequenced input: blood. The origin of the receptors is a man aged 18 to 29 in good health.

This rearrangement joins TRBV7-8 to TRBJ1-1, with D perhaps matching TRBD1 (5 bases). Germline lookup yields CDR1 SGHVS and CDR2 FQNEAQ. V was shortened by 6 bases and J by 6 bases, with 14 bases between the two germline ends. The CDR3 spans 13 residues. CDR3 amino acids: CASRMGGKAEAFF. In DNA, the CDR3 is TGTGCCAGCAGGATGGGGGGGAAGGCTGAAGCTTTCTTT.

The chain carries TRBV30 and TRBJ2-2; D perhaps matches TRBD2 (5 bases). Trimming stripped 1 base from V and 3 bases from J, with 15 bases between. CDR1 is GTSNPN, CDR2 SVGIG, per germline (reference sequence). This CDR3 is built from 16 residues. The DNA of the CDR3 is TGTGCCTGGAGTGCCCGGGGAAACTGGGACACCGGGGAGCTGTTTTTT. Its protein product is CAWSARGNWDTGELFF.

This clonotype showed up just a few times. The CDR3 loop reads CASSQDWDGQVQPQHF. The CDR3 DNA follows: TGTGCCAGCAGCCAAGATTGGGACGGCCAGGTTCAGCCCCAGCATTTT. The chain uses TRBV4-2 and TRBJ1-5; D perhaps matches TRBD1 (5 bases). Germline V CDR1 and CDR2: LGHNA, YNFKEQ. The CDR3 is made up of 16 amino acids. The V gene lost 0 bases and the J gene lost 6 bases, with 15 bases spanning the gap.

This clonotype appeared many times. The chain recombines TRBV4-1 with TRBJ1-2; TRBD1 agrees at 9 bases. The V gene's germline CDR1 is MGHRA and CDR2 YSYEKL. The junction had 1 base not matched to a gene; V was cut back by 2 bases and J by 6 bases. The CDR3 spans 13 residues. This CDR3 is CASSQRTGDGYTF. The DNA of the CDR3 is TGCGCCAGCAGCCAACGGACAGGGGATGGCTACACCTTC.

This chain uses TRBV20-1 with TRBJ2-5, with no clear D. The germline CDR1 and CDR2 sequences are DFQATT and SNEGSKA (reference sequence). With 1 base removed from V and 5 bases from J, the gap between germline ends came to 14 bases. CDR3 length: 14 residues. The CDR3, as DNA: TGCAGTGCTAGAGGCGGTGCTCGAGCGGAGACCCAGTACTTC. Translating it yields CSARGGARAETQYF.

In its sample, this clonotype was seen once. The CDR3 DNA follows: TGTGCCAGCAGCTTAGTCCTAGAAGAGCAGTACTTC. Amino acids: CASSLVLEEQYF. V usage is TRBV11-2 and J usage is TRBJ2-5; D unclear. Germline CDR1 and CDR2: SGHAT and FQNNGV. This CDR3 comprises 12 residues. The V and J ends lost 1 base and 11 bases respectively, with 11 bases between them. The full variable domain, rest sourced from reference TRBV11-2 and TRBJ2-5, is EAGVAQSPRYKIIEKRQSVAFWCNPISGHATLYWYQQILGQGPKLLIQFQNNGVVDDSQLPKDRFSAERLKGVDSTLKIQPAKLEDSAVYLCASSLVLEEQYFGPGTRLLVL.

The V gene is TRBV7-9, the J gene TRBJ1-1; no reliable D call. The CDR3 contains 14 residues. V was clipped by 5 bases and J by 1 base, with 11 bases between them. Germline V lookup: CDR1 SEHNR, CDR2 FQNEAQ (reference sequence). The DNA of the CDR3 is TGTGCCAGCAGCCCCACGGCGTGGAACACTGAAGCTTTCTTT. Translation: CASSPTAWNTEAFF.

The genes are TRBV5-1 and TRBJ1-4; no firm D call. Germline loops: CDR1 SGHRS, CDR2 YFSETQ. Trimming left V 0 bases short and J 8 bases short, with 11 bases between. The CDR3 sequence is 14 residues long. Here the CDR3 reads CASSLAGAREKLFF. The CDR3 coding sequence is TGCGCCAGCAGCTTGGCCGGAGCACGCGAAAAACTGTTTTTT. The full variable domain, completed using reference TRBV5-1 and TRBJ1-4, is KAGVTQTPRYLIKTRGQQVTLSCSPISGHRSVSWYQQTPGQGLQFLFEYFSETQRNKGNFPGRFSGRQFSNSRSEMNVSTLELGDSALYLCASSLAGAREKLFFGSGTQLSVL.

This chain uses TRBV29-1 with TRBJ2-1; 8 bases are shared with TRBD1. Per germline, CDR1 SQVTM and CDR2 ANQGSEA. The length of the CDR3 is 13 residues. V dropped 6 bases and J dropped 2; count of bases not matched to a gene: 3. The CDR3 reads CSVRGQAYNEQFF. CDR3 in DNA: TGCAGCGTCAGGGGACAGGCCTACAATGAGCAGTTCTTC.

A remark on this clonotype: An end of the junction does not agree with germline; a read error may underlie this. This chain links TRBV6-2 or TRBV6-3 with TRBJ2-1, with 9 bases lining up with TRBD2. The CDR3 is 16 residues long. Germline CDR1 and CDR2: MNHEY and SVGEGT. Written as DNA, the CDR3 is TGTGCCAGCAGTAGGTCAGCGGGGGGTAACTACAAGGAGCAGTTCTTC. Protein sequence: CASSRSAGGNYKEQFF.

The chain links TRBV12-3 or TRBV12-4 to TRBJ2-7, with D tentatively TRBD1 (6 bases). This CDR3 has 13 amino acids. The V gene lost 7 bases and the J gene lost 5 bases, with 15 bases spanning the gap. CDR3 amino acids: CASKPTGINEQYF. The CDR3 bases are TGTGCCAGCAAACCGACAGGAATCAACGAGCAGTACTTC.

This clonotype turned up a few times. For the CDR3, the DNA is TGCAGCGTTGAAGATCACGGGGCCAGGAATTTACCCTATGGCTACACCTTC. Translation: CSVEDHGARNLPYGYTF. V and J are TRBV29-1 and TRBJ1-2; possibly TRBD1 for D (5 bases). Germline V gene data show CDR1 as SQVTM and CDR2 as ANQGSEA. This CDR3 region has 17 residues. V lost 0 bases and J lost 4, with 21 bases in between.

This clonotype was found many times. The chain has TRBV20-1 and TRBJ2-7, with D possibly matching TRBD2 (6 bases). The DNA end lines up better with TRBJ2-5; the J call may be wrong. Germline CDR1 is DFQATT and CDR2 is SNEGSKA (reference sequence). CDR3 length equals 14 residues. The CDR3 sequence: CSARDSGNGRTQYF. In DNA form, the CDR3 reads TGCAGTGCTAGAGATTCGGGGAACGGGAGGACCCAGTACTTC.

The rearrangement links TRBV20-1 to TRBJ1-1; no clear D. Per the germline V gene, CDR1 is DFQATT and CDR2 is SNEGSKA (reference sequence). This CDR3 is 15 amino acids long. The V gene lost 5 bases and the J gene lost 1 base, with 17 bases spanning the gap. The CDR3 DNA reads TGCAGTGCTTTTCCGGATCCTGCAGGGAACACTGAAGCTTTCTTT. It codes for CSAFPDPAGNTEAFF.

The chain couples TRBV12-3 or TRBV12-4 to TRBJ2-1, with a tentative D call TRBD1 (5 bases). The V gene lost 7 bases and the J gene lost 1 base, with 11 bases spanning the gap. The CDR3 covers 14 residues. CDR3 sequence: CASKRTRSYNEQFF. The CDR3 nucleotides read TGTGCCAGCAAAAGGACAAGATCCTACAATGAGCAGTTCTTC.

V usage is TRBV5-1 and J usage is TRBJ1-5, with D unclear. The CDR3 has 15 residues. Germline V gene sequence: CDR1 SGHRS, CDR2 YFSETQ. V was pared by 0 bases and J by 4 bases, with 11 bases between. Written as DNA, the CDR3 is TGCGCCAGCAGCTTGGATCTTACAGAGAATCAGCCCCAGCATTTT. Its translation is CASSLDLTENQPQHF. Variable domain in full (rest from reference TRBV5-1 and TRBJ1-5): KAGVTQTPRYLIKTRGQQVTLSCSPISGHRSVSWYQQTPGQGLQFLFEYFSETQRNKGNFPGRFSGRQFSNSRSEMNVSTLELGDSALYLCASSLDLTENQPQHFGDGTRLSIL.

This rearrangement joins TRBV20-1 to TRBJ1-2, with D possibly being TRBD1 (6 bases). V lost 1 base, J lost 4 bases, and 19 bases lay in between. This CDR3 has 16 amino acids. In germline, CDR1 is DFQATT, CDR2 SNEGSKA (reference sequence). Here the CDR3 DNA reads TGCAGTGCTAGAGCCATCGGCTCGGGGGCGGGCTATGGCTACACCTTC. Its translation is CSARAIGSGAGYGYTF.

The genes are TRBV20-1 and TRBJ1-2; 11 bases map to TRBD1. The CDR3 contains 15 residues. Germline values: CDR1 DFQATT, CDR2 SNEGSKA (reference sequence). Trimming removed 4 bases from V and 8 bases from J; junction bases left unmatched: 12. The DNA of the CDR3 is TGCAGTGCTATGGACCCCCGGGACAGGGGGTACGGCTACACCTTC. Its protein is CSAMDPRDRGYGYTF.

This clonotype turned up a few times. V and J are TRBV5-1 and TRBJ2-3; maybe TRBD1 (5 bases). Trimming took off 0 bases at V and 5 bases at J, with 10 bases between the two ends. CDR1 is SGHRS, CDR2 YFSETQ, per germline. The CDR3 totals 14 residues. CDR3 sequence (DNA): TGCGCCAGCAGCTTGGACCAGGGCGGAGATACGCAGTATTTT. Residues: CASSLDQGGDTQYF.

The rearrangement uses TRBV6-2 or TRBV6-3 and TRBJ2-3; D call uncertain. CDR3 length equals 13 residues. Germline CDR1 is MNHEY and CDR2 is SVGEGT. Trimming took 6 bases from V and 6 from J, leaving 13 bases between them. CDR3 nucleotides: TGTGCCAGCAGAGGACCCGGTTGGGATACGCAGTATTTT. It is translated as CASRGPGWDTQYF.

This chain connects TRBV18 to TRBJ1-5, with D hard to call. Germline lookup yields CDR1 KGHSH and CDR2 LQKENI. Trimming took 3 bases from V and 7 from J, leaving 19 bases between them. The CDR3 covers 16 residues. The CDR3 region is CASSPSAAGALQPQHF. CDR3 nucleotides: TGTGCCAGCTCACCGTCGGCGGCAGGCGCCCTCCAGCCCCAGCATTTT.

This clonotype was recorded a few times. The V gene is TRBV29-1, the J gene TRBJ1-1; 8 bases agree with TRBD1. The V gene end was trimmed by 7 bases and the J gene end by 5 bases; junction bases not matched to a gene: 9. The germline CDR1 and CDR2 sequences are SQVTM and ANQGSEA. This CDR3 contains 13 residues. The CDR3 coding sequence is TGCAGCGCTTCGATTACAGGGGGAACTGAAGCTTTCTTT. It specifies CSASITGGTEAFF.

By proportion, this clonotype is medium-sized. The V gene is TRBV15, the J gene TRBJ2-7; TRBD1 might be the D (7 bases). The V end was cut by 5 bases, the J end by 2 bases, with 16 bases between. The CDR3 consists of 15 residues. Germline V gives CDR1 LNHNV, CDR2 YYDKDF (reference sequence). The CDR3 nucleotides read TGTGCCACCAGCCCGGGGGCAGGGGGGCCCTACGAGCAGTACTTC. It codes for CATSPGAGGPYEQYF.

This chain connects TRBV11-1 to TRBJ2-1; D unresolved. The germline V and J ends were trimmed by 1 base and 10 bases, with 17 bases remaining between them. The CDR3 loop spans 15 amino acids. CDR1 SGHAT and CDR2 FQDESV come from the germline V gene (reference sequence). DNA of the CDR3: TGTGCCAGCAGCTTAGTGCTTGGGCCCCAGGACGAGCAGTTCTTC. Protein product: CASSLVLGPQDEQFF.

This clonotype has more than one count but fewer than ten. CDR3 residues: CSAGTAAYNEQYF. The CDR3 DNA reads TGCAGTGCTGGGACAGCAGCCTACAATGAGCAGTACTTC. The V call is TRBV20-1, the J call TRBJ2-1; 7 bases match TRBD1. The DNA matches TRBJ2-7 better at its end, which makes the J call doubtful. The CDR3 extends over 13 amino acids. Germline lookup yields CDR1 DFQATT and CDR2 SNEGSKA (reference sequence).

The genes are TRBV7-9 and TRBJ1-4, with D unclear. Germline V gene sequence: CDR1 SEHNR, CDR2 FQNEAQ (reference sequence). This CDR3 has 14 residues. V gave up 3 bases and J gave up 4 bases, with 9 bases separating them. The CDR3 bases are TGTGCCAGCAGCTTCGGTCGCGGTAATGAAAAACTGTTTTTT. Translating it yields CASSFGRGNEKLFF.

The sample holds a few counts of this clonotype. This chain uses TRBV29-1 with TRBJ2-1; D perhaps matches TRBD1 (6 bases). This CDR3 contains 15 residues. The V gene lost 4 bases and the J gene lost 4 bases, with 17 bases spanning the gap. CDR1 is SQVTM and CDR2 is ANQGSEA in the germline V gene. The CDR3 is CSVGRGLQRYNEQFF. CDR3 in DNA: TGCAGCGTTGGCAGGGGCCTACAACGGTACAATGAGCAGTTCTTC.

This clonotype was detected a few times. V usage is TRBV3-1 and J usage is TRBJ2-1; 7 nucleotides agree with TRBD2. The CDR3 runs to 12 residues. Germline-derived CDR1 and CDR2 are LGHDT and YNNKEL (reference sequence). With V trimmed by 2 bases and J by 15 bases, 7 bases remained unmatched. The CDR3 region has the DNA TGTGCCAGCAGCCAAAGCAGCGGGAATAGGTTCTTC. This sequence encodes CASSQSSGNRFF.

This clonotype has a handful of counts. This rearrangement joins TRBV4-3 to TRBJ2-7; possible D gene TRBD2, 5 bases. Germline CDR1 and CDR2: LGHNA and YSLEER. The V gene lost 0 bases and the J gene lost 4 bases, with 16 bases spanning the gap. There are 16 residues in the CDR3. CDR3 loop: CASSQDRDEVWYEQYF. The CDR3 region has the DNA TGCGCCAGCAGCCAAGACCGGGATGAGGTTTGGTACGAGCAGTACTTC.

V and J are TRBV2 and TRBJ2-3, with 8 bases fitting TRBD1. V dropped 4 bases and J dropped 6; count of bases not matched to a gene: 12. The CDR3 is made up of 16 amino acids. Per germline, CDR1 SNHLY and CDR2 FYNNEI. CDR3 loop: CASSVGQDSRGDTQYF. In DNA, the CDR3 is TGTGCCAGCAGTGTGGGACAGGACTCAAGAGGGGATACGCAGTATTTT.

This clonotype was observed a few times. The V and J genes are TRBV15 and TRBJ1-6; D gene unclear. CDR3 length equals 15 residues. The germline V and J ends were trimmed by 4 bases and 4 bases, with 11 bases remaining between them. CDR1 and CDR2 from the germline V gene are LNHNV and YYDKDF (reference sequence). CDR3 protein: CATSITGDYNSPLHF. CDR3 in DNA: TGTGCCACCAGCATTACCGGGGATTATAATTCACCCCTCCACTTT.

J is TRBJ1-4 and V is TRBV20-1; D gene unclear. CDR1 is DFQATT and CDR2 is SNEGSKA in the germline V gene (reference sequence). The CDR3 loop spans 13 amino acids. The V end lost 5 bases, the J end lost 0 bases, and 7 bases lay between the germline ends. The chain's CDR3 is CSAWVATNEKLFF. DNA for the CDR3: TGCAGTGCTTGGGTTGCAACTAATGAAAAACTGTTTTTT.